This passage covers 5 T cell receptor beta chains from one sample sequenced in a study of T cells after yellow fever vaccination. TCRdb reprocessed the 5' RACE reads via MiXCR and lists one record per CDR3 protein. The repertoire holds about 300,000 distinct CDR3 sequences, with around 10% as singletons. The specimen was CD4+ T cells sorted from PBMCs, collected 5 days after the yellow fever booster vaccination. The receptors derive from a man aged 18 to 29 who received the YFV17D yellow fever vaccine.

The rearrangement joins TRBV7-9 to TRBJ1-1; D remains ambiguous. Looked up from germline, CDR1 is SEHNR and CDR2 is FQNEAQ (reference sequence). The CDR3 contains 11 residues. Trimming took off 1 base at V and 6 bases at J, with 3 bases between the two ends. CDR3 protein: CASSLVAEAFF. As DNA, the CDR3 is TGTGCCAGCAGCTTAGTCGCTGAAGCTTTCTTT.

The chain uses TRBV6-1 and TRBJ1-4; 8 bases agree with TRBD1. Germline V gives CDR1 MNHNS, CDR2 SASEGT. The CDR3 is made up of 14 amino acids. Trimming cost V 7 bases and J 8 bases; bases outside gene matches: 9. The CDR3 sequence: CASTSGQGEEKLFF. The CDR3 DNA is TGTGCCAGCACCTCCGGACAGGGTGAAGAAAAACTGTTTTTT.

This clonotype has at least ten counts. The CDR3 sequence is CASSIGPEVVGSPLHF. As DNA, the CDR3 is TGCGCCAGCAGCATAGGACCGGAGGTGGTAGGGTCACCCCTCCACTTT. The V and J genes are TRBV5-1 and TRBJ1-6; D not resolved. From germline, CDR1 is SGHRS and CDR2 YFSETQ. The CDR3 length is 16 residues. Trimming removed 4 bases from V and 10 bases from J, with 21 bases in between.

This clonotype occurred a few times. This sequence joins TRBV7-9 and TRBJ2-1; TRBD2 matches at 9 bases. Per the germline V gene, CDR1 is SEHNR and CDR2 is FQNEAQ (reference sequence). V trimming: 4 bases; J trimming: 5 bases; junction bases outside the gene matches: 15. This CDR3 spans 18 amino acids. The CDR3 here is CASSWGGASGEWDNEQFF. The CDR3 region has the DNA TGTGCCAGCAGCTGGGGGGGAGCTAGCGGGGAATGGGACAATGAGCAGTTCTTC.

This clonotype was detected a few times. The CDR3 reads CSPDTMTKETQYF. CDR3 DNA: TGCAGTCCTGACACTATGACAAAAGAGACCCAGTACTTC. This chain links TRBV20-1 with TRBJ2-5; D unresolved. Trimming shortened V by 8 bases and J by 3 bases, and 16 bases separated the two germline ends. CDR1 is DFQATT, CDR2 SNEGSKA, per germline (reference sequence). CDR3 length: 13 residues.